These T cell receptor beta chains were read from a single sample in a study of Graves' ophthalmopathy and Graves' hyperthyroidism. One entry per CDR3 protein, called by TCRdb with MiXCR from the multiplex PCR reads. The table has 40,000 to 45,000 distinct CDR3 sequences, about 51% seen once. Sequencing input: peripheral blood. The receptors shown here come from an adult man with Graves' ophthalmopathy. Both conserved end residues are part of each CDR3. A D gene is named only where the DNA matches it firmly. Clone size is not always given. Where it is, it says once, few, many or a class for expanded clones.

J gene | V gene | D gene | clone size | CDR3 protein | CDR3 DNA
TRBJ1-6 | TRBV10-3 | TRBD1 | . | CAIRWDSNSPLHF | TGTGCCATCAGATGGGACAGTAATTCACCCCTCCACTTT
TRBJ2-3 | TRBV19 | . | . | CASSPGRPSLADTQYF | TGTGCCAGTAGTCCGGGGAGGCCCAGCTTGGCAGATACGCAGTATTTT
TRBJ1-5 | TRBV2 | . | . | CASSWASGVETQHF | TGTGCCAGCAGTTGGGCTAGCGGGGTTGAGACCCAGCATTTT
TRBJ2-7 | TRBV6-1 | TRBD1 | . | CASSTGTGISYEQCF | TGTGCCAGCAGTACCGGGACAGGGATCTCCTACGAGCAGTGCTTC
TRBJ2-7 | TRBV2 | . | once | CASIAPYEQYF | TGTGCTAGCATCGCCCCCTACGAGCAGTACTTC
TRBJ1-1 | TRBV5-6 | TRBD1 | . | CASSVHRGTEAFF | TGTGCCAGCAGCGTGCACAGGGGCACTGAAGCTTTCTTT
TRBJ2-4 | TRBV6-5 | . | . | CASRQGGSKNIQYF | TGTGCCAGCCGCCAGGGGGGGTCCAAAAACATTCAGTACTTC
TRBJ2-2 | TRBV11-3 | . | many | CASSLRTGELFF | TGTGCCAGCAGCTTACGAACCGGGGAGCTGTTTTTT
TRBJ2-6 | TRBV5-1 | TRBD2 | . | CASSLGPGGGNVLTF | TGCGCCAGCAGCTTGGGGCCGGGGGGGGGCAACGTCCTGACTTTC
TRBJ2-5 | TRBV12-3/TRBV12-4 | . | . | CASSQLETQYF | TGTGCCAGCAGCCAATTAGAGACCCAGTACTTC
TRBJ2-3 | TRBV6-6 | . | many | CASTQAVGGTDTQYF | TGTGCCAGCACCCAGGCTGTGGGGGGCACAGATACGCAGTATTTT
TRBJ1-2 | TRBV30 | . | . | CAWGPPSGRLTGYTF | TGTGCCTGGGGTCCGCCCTCCGGGAGACTCACTGGCTACACCTTC
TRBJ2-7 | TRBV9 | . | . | CASEGGGEQYF | TGCGCCAGCGAGGGGGGGGGCGAGCAGTACTTC
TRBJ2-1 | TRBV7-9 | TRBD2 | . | CASSSGLPGNEQFF | TGTGCCAGCAGCTCGGGACTACCGGGTAATGAGCAGTTCTTC
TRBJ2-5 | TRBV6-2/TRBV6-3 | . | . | CASTVVGGQETQYF | TGTGCCAGCACTGTGGTTGGCGGGCAAGAGACCCAGTACTTC
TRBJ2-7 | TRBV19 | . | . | CASSIGGLSYEQYF | TGTGCCAGTAGTATTGGGGGCCTATCCTACGAGCAGTACTTC
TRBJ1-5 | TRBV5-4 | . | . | CASSRPGVMESQHF | TGTGCCAGCAGTCGACCAGGGGTTATGGAGTCCCAGCATTTT
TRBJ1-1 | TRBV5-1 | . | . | CASSLEATMNTEACF | TGCGCCAGCAGCTTGGAAGCTACAATGAACACTGAAGCTTGCTTT
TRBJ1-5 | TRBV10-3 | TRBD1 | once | CAISDGQGRGQPQHF | TGTGCCATCAGTGATGGACAGGGAAGGGGTCAGCCCCAGCATTTT
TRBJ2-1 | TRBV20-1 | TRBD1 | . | CSTGQGYNEQFF | TGCAGTACGGGACAGGGCTACAATGAGCAGTTCTTC
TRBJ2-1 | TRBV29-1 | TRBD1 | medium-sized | CSVTPGQGFYNEQFF | TGCAGCGTGACGCCGGGACAGGGATTCTACAATGAGCAGTTCTTC
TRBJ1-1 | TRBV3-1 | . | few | CASSQDGPGKGTEAFF | TGTGCCAGCAGCCAAGATGGTCCGGGGAAGGGCACTGAAGCTTTCTTT
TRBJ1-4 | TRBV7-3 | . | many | CASSLYEAGRATNEKLFF | TGTGCCAGCAGCTTATATGAAGCAGGGCGGGCAACTAATGAAAAACTGTTTTTT
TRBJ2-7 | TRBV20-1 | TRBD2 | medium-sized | CSGRIAGGYYEQYF | TGCAGTGGGAGGATAGCGGGAGGATATTACGAGCAGTACTTC
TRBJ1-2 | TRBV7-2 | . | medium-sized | CASSPRTTSNYGYTF | TGTGCCAGCAGCCCCCGCACGACTTCTAACTATGGCTACACCTTC
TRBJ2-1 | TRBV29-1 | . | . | CSEVRGQNEQFF | TGCTCCGAGGTACGGGGCCAAAATGAGCAGTTCTTC
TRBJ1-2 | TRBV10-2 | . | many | CASSRGGGTYGYTF | TGCGCCAGCAGTCGAGGGGGGGGAACCTATGGCTACACCTTC
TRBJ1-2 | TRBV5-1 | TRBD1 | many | CASSSRDRGQGYTF | TGCGCCAGCAGCTCCCGGGACAGGGGGCAAGGCTACACCTTC
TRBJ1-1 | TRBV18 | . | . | CASSPPLDRNTEAFF | TGTGCCAGCTCACCACCTCTGGACAGGAACACTGAAGCTTTCTTT
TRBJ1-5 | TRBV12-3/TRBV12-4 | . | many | CASRAEGSGQPQHF | TGTGCCAGCAGAGCTGAGGGATCTGGTCAGCCCCAGCATTTT
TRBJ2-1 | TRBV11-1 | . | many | CASSTQQGVGEQFF | TGTGCCAGCAGCACTCAACAGGGAGTAGGAGAGCAGTTCTTC
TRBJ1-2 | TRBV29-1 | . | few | CSVETAYF | TGCAGCGTTGAGACTGCTTACTTC
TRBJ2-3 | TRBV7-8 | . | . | CASSHRENSTDTQYF | TGTGCCAGCAGCCACCGGGAGAATAGCACAGATACGCAGTATTTT
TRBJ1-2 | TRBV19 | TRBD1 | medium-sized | CASSVRQGGNYGYTF | TGTGCCAGTAGTGTCCGACAGGGAGGCAACTATGGCTACACCTTC
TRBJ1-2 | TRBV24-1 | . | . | CATSDPGTNYGYTF | TGTGCCACCAGTGACCCGGGAACTAACTATGGCTACACCTTC
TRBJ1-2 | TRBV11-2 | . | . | CASSPGRTNYGYTF | TGTGCCAGCAGCCCCGGACGGACAAACTATGGCTACACCTTC
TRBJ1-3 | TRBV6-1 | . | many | CASSGGTSPSGNTIYF | TGTGCCAGCAGTGGGGGGACTTCGCCCTCTGGAAACACCATATATTTT
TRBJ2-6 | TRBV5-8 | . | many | CASSGNSGANVLTF | TGTGCCAGCAGCGGCAACTCTGGGGCCAACGTCCTGACTTTC
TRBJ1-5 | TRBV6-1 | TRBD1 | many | CASRVTGKGVQPQHF | TGTGCCAGCAGGGTGACAGGGAAGGGGGTTCAGCCCCAGCATTTT
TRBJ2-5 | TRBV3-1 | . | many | CASSALGTAQETQYF | TGTGCCAGCAGCGCACTCGGGACTGCCCAAGAGACCCAGTACTTC
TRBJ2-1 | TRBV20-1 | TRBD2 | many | CSAASSGGSVFGDEQFF | TGCAGTGCGGCAAGTAGCGGGGGGTCCGTATTTGGGGATGAGCAGTTCTTC
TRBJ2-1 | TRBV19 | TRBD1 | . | CASSIGGSTTGGGEFF | TGTGCCAGTAGTATAGGGGGCAGCACGACAGGGGGGGGAGAGTTCTTC
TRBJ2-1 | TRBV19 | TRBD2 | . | CASKGGSSYNEQFF | TGTGCCAGTAAGGGCGGGAGCTCCTACAATGAGCAGTTCTTT
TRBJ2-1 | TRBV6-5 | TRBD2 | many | CASSYWAGMASGRANEQFF | TGTGCCAGCAGTTACTGGGCAGGGATGGCTAGCGGGAGGGCCAATGAGCAGTTCTTC
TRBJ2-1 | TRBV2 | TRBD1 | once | CASRSTGGRTDTQFF | TGTGCCAGCAGGTCTACAGGGGGCAGGACAGATACGCAGTTCTTC
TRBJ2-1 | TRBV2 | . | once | CASSEASGDNEQFF | TGTGCCAGCAGCGAGGCCAGCGGAGACAATGAGCAGTTCTTC
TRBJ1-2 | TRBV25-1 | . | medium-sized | CASSELGGGGYTF | TGTGCCAGCAGTGAATTGGGCGGGGGAGGCTACACCTTC
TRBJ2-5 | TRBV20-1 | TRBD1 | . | CSASGTGDETQYF | TGCAGTGCTTCCGGGACAGGGGATGAGACCCAGTACTTC
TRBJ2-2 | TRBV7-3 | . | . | CASSLPSTGELFF | TGTGCCAGCAGCTTACCGTCAACAGGGGAGCTGTTTTTT
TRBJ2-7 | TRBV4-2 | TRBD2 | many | CASSQELGLAGFEQYF | TGTGCCAGCAGCCAAGAGTTGGGCCTAGCGGGATTCGAGCAGTACTTC
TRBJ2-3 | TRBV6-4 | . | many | CASSETREPTDTQYF | TGTGCCAGCAGCGAGACAAGGGAGCCCACAGATACGCAGTATTTT
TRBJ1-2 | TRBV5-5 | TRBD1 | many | CASSFQTGITIRGYTF | TGTGCCAGCAGCTTCCAGACAGGGATAACTATACGGGGCTACACCTTC
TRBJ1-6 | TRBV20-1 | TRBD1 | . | CSASADRGASSPLHF | TGCAGTGCTAGTGCCGACAGGGGTGCGAGCTCACCCCTCCACTTT
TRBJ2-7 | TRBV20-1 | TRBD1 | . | CGARDPGTGTYEQYF | TGCGGTGCTAGAGATCCCGGGACAGGGACCTACGAGCAGTACTTC
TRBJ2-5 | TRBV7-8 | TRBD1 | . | CASSLKGAGGPVGQETQYF | TGTGCCAGCAGCTTAAAGGGGGCTGGAGGTCCAGTGGGTCAAGAGACCCAGTACTTC
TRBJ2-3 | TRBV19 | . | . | CASSNPLSWGTDTQYF | TGTGCCAGTAGTAATCCCCTCAGTTGGGGGACAGATACGCAGTATTTT
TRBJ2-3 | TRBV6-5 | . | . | CASGRVASTDTQYF | TGCGCCAGCGGTAGGGTAGCAAGTACAGATACGCAGTATTTT
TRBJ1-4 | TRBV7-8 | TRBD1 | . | CASSLATGVNEKLFF | TGTGCCAGCAGCTTGGCGACAGGGGTAAATGAAAAACTGTTTTTT
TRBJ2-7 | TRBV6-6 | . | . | CASSSRYEQYF | TGTGCCAGCAGTTCCCGCTACGAGCAGTACTTC